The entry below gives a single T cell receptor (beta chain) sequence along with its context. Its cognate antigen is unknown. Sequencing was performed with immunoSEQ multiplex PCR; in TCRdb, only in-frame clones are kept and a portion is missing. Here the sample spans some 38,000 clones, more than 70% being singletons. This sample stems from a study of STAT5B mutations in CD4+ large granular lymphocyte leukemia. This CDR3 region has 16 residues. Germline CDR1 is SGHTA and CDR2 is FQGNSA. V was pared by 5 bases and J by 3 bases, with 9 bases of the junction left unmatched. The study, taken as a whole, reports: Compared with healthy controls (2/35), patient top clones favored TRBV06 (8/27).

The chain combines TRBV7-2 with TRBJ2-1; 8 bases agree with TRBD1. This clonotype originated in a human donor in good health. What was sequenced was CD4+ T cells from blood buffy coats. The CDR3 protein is CASSPRDRRLYNEQFF. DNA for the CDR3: TGTGCCAGCAGCCCAAGGGACAGGAGGCTCTACAATGAGCAGTTCTTC.